The next 32 T cell receptor beta chains were all read from a single sample in a study of shared clonotypes between healthy human individuals. The repertoire was sequenced with immunoSEQ multiplex PCR; TCRdb's copy has only in-frame clones and lacks some. The repertoire holds 90,000 to 150,000 clones, with over 65% as singletons. Sequenced sample: memory CD8+ T cells sorted from blood. Stated subset: CD45RO+ cells pooled with CCR7-negative TemRA cells. These receptors were taken from a woman in her twenties or thirties in good health.

This chain links TRBV15 with TRBJ2-5, with D maybe TRBD1 (6 bases). There are 15 residues in the CDR3. Per germline, CDR1 LNHNV and CDR2 YYDKDF (reference sequence). The germline V and J ends were trimmed by 3 bases and 4 bases, with 15 bases remaining between them. CDR3 nucleotide sequence: TGTGCCACCAGCAGGGGCCAGGGGTCCGCAGAGACCCAGTACTTC. It yields the protein CATSRGQGSAETQYF.

Notes on this clone: A much bigger clone sits one base away, suggesting this may be a read error. The chain recombines TRBV6-5 with TRBJ1-5; 7 bases line up with TRBD1. CDR1 MNHEY and CDR2 SVGAGI come from the germline V gene. There are 14 residues in the CDR3. The V and J ends lost 6 bases and 4 bases, in that order; junction bases with no gene match: 6. For the CDR3, the DNA is TGTGCCAGCAGAGGGGACAGTCCAAATCAGCCCCAGCATTTT. Translating gives CASRGDSPNQPQHF.

J is TRBJ2-7 and V is TRBV5-1; 10 bases match TRBD1. Looked up from germline, CDR1 is SGHRS and CDR2 is YFSETQ. The CDR3 consists of 15 residues. J gave up 5 bases and V 7 bases, and 12 bases lay outside the gene matches. DNA of the CDR3: TGCGCCAGCTTCGGCCCGGGACAGGGGTCCCACGAGCAGTACTTC. Protein sequence: CASFGPGQGSHEQYF.

The V call is TRBV2, the J call TRBJ2-7; D may be TRBD1 (6 bases). The CDR3 is 13 residues long. Trimming removed 8 bases at V and 2 bases at J, with 13 bases between. Per germline, CDR1 SNHLY and CDR2 FYNNEI. The CDR3 is CASRDIEPYEQYF. Written as DNA, the CDR3 is TGTGCCAGCCGGGACATTGAACCCTACGAGCAGTACTTC.

CDR3 loop: CSARDSDEAFF. CDR3 in DNA: TGCAGTGCTAGAGATTCGGATGAAGCTTTCTTT. This chain uses TRBV20-1 with TRBJ1-1; D is uncertain. The CDR3 extends over 11 amino acids. Trimming left V 0 bases short and J 7 bases short, with 6 bases between. The germline V gene has CDR1 DFQATT and CDR2 SNEGSKA (reference sequence).

The chain employs TRBV6-4 and TRBJ2-7, with D perhaps matching TRBD1 or TRBD2 (5 bases each). The CDR3 spans 18 residues. Germline V gives CDR1 MRHNA, CDR2 SNTAGT. The germline V and J ends were trimmed by 4 bases and 3 bases, with 25 bases remaining between them. CDR3 coding DNA: TGTGCCAGCAGTGGAGGGTCTACCGACAGTAGCTTCATCTACGAGCAGTACTTC. It is translated as CASSGGSTDSSFIYEQYF.

This clone was recorded only once. The V gene is TRBV2, the J gene TRBJ1-5; no clear D gene. CDR1 SNHLY and CDR2 FYNNEI come from the germline V gene. V lost 7 bases to trimming and J lost 0 bases, with 13 bases between them. The CDR3 covers 15 residues. CDR3 DNA: TGTGCCAGCACCCTGGACTCTTATAGCAATCAGCCCCAGCATTTT. Its protein product is CASTLDSYSNQPQHF.

The chain recombines TRBV25-1 with TRBJ2-1; possible D gene TRBD1, 7 bases. CDR1 is MGHDK, CDR2 SYGVNS, per germline. The CDR3 is 18 residues long. V was trimmed by 1 base and J by 0 bases, leaving 16 bases between them. DNA of the CDR3: TGTGCCAGCAGTGAATCCCTCCAGGGGGGAAACTCCTACAATGAGCAGTTCTTC. Its translation is CASSESLQGGNSYNEQFF.

The chain links TRBV6-1 to TRBJ2-1; D is perhaps TRBD2 (5 bases). Trimming took off 8 bases at V and 8 bases at J, with 13 bases between the two ends. The CDR3 consists of 12 residues. Germline lookup yields CDR1 MNHNS and CDR2 SASEGT. The CDR3 DNA is TGTGCCAGCCCTAGCTCTTGGCATGAGCAGTTCTTC. Its protein is CASPSSWHEQFF.

This chain connects TRBV19 to TRBJ2-3; TRBD2 matches at 11 bases. The CDR3 sequence is 14 residues long. Germline loops: CDR1 LNHDA, CDR2 SQIVND (reference sequence). Written as DNA, the CDR3 is TGTGTCCTAGGGGCTAGCGGGAGGTCAGATACGCAGTATTTT. Protein: CVLGASGRSDTQYF.

This rearrangement joins TRBV19 to TRBJ2-7, with a weak D call TRBD2 (5 bases). Germline assignment: CDR1 LNHDA and CDR2 SQIVND (reference sequence). The CDR3 runs to 15 residues. The germline V and J ends were trimmed by 1 base and 0 bases, with 10 bases remaining between them. Here the CDR3 DNA reads TGTGCCAGTAGTATAGGAGGGTTCAGCTCCTACGAGCAGTACTTC. It encodes CASSIGGFSSYEQYF.

The J gene is TRBJ2-1, the V gene TRBV29-1; D remains unclear. The CDR3 is 18 residues long. Germline values: CDR1 SQVTM, CDR2 ANQGSEA. V lost 3 bases to trimming and J lost 1 base, with 22 bases between them. The CDR3 region is CSVESLGSPAVSYNEQFF. CDR3 bases: TGCAGCGTTGAGTCTCTGGGAAGTCCCGCCGTATCCTACAATGAGCAGTTCTTC.

The chain joins TRBV6-1 to TRBJ2-7, with TRBD1 matching 8 bases. V shed 6 bases and J 5 bases; nucleotides not matched to a gene: 6. The CDR3 contains 13 residues. In germline, CDR1 is MNHNS, CDR2 SASEGT. The CDR3, as DNA: TGTGCCAGCAGCCGGACAGGGTTGGACGAGCAGTACTTC. The encoded protein is CASSRTGLDEQYF.

The chain recombines TRBV9 with TRBJ2-6; D is undetermined. Germline V gene lookup returns CDR1 SGDLS and CDR2 YYNGEE. CDR3 length: 17 amino acids. Deletions cut 4 bases from V and 4 bases from J, with 18 bases between. The DNA of the CDR3 is TGTGCCAGCAGCTCACAGAACGGTCGGCCCGGGGCCAACGTCCTGACTTTC. It encodes CASSSQNGRPGANVLTF.

The chain combines TRBV7-9 with TRBJ2-3, with 9 bases aligning to TRBD2. V dropped 1 base and J dropped 3; count of bases not matched to a gene: 2. This CDR3 spans 15 amino acids. The germline gives CDR1 SEHNR, CDR2 FQNEAQ (reference sequence). CDR3 in amino acids: CASSLGTSGTDTQYF. CDR3 sequence (DNA): TGTGCCAGCAGCTTAGGAACTAGCGGGACAGATACGCAGTATTTT.

This clone has a handful of counts. J is TRBJ2-3 and V is TRBV6-4, with TRBD2 matching 7 bases. Germline trimming cut 2 bases from V and 1 base from J; bases unmatched to any gene: 6. CDR3 length: 16 amino acids. Germline CDR1 and CDR2: MRHNA and SNTAGT. CDR3 coding DNA: TGTGCCAGCAGTGACACTCCGGGAGGCCGCACAGATACGCAGTATTTT. This sequence encodes CASSDTPGGRTDTQYF.

In DNA, the CDR3 is TGCAGCGTCGAACCAGGGGAGAACACTGAAGCTTTCTTT. It is translated as CSVEPGENTEAFF. The V gene is TRBV29-1, the J gene TRBJ1-1, with a possible D match to TRBD1 (6 bases). The germline gives CDR1 SQVTM, CDR2 ANQGSEA. The CDR3 is 13 residues long. The ends were cut back, 6 bases at V and 1 base at J, with 12 bases in the middle.

The genes are TRBV30 and TRBJ2-5, with D hard to call. The length of the CDR3 is 13 residues. V lost 3 bases, J lost 7 bases, and 15 bases lay in between. The germline V gene has CDR1 GTSNPN and CDR2 SVGIG (reference sequence). The CDR3 bases are TGTGCCTGGAGGACACCCCGAAAGGCGACCCAGTACTTC. Translating gives CAWRTPRKATQYF.

The chain is built from TRBV19 and TRBJ2-2; 10 bases match TRBD2. Trimming cost V 5 bases and J 2 bases; bases outside gene matches: 5. The CDR3 totals 16 residues. Germline-derived CDR1 and CDR2 are LNHDA and SQIVND (reference sequence). The CDR3 spells CASSLIAGGNTGELFF. The CDR3 DNA reads as TGTGCCAGTAGTCTTATAGCGGGAGGCAACACCGGGGAGCTGTTTTTT.

J is TRBJ2-2 and V is TRBV6-9; D is unresolved. This CDR3 has 16 amino acids. The germline V and J ends were trimmed by 4 bases and 0 bases, with 12 bases remaining between them. The germline CDR1 and CDR2 sequences are MNHGY and SVAAGI. In DNA, the CDR3 is TGTGCCAGCAGTTTTCGGCAAATTGCGAACACCGGGGAGCTGTTTTTT. This sequence encodes CASSFRQIANTGELFF.

This clone was seen more than once but under ten times. The chain links TRBV27 to TRBJ2-1; D not certain. This CDR3 has 13 residues. Germline V gene sequence: CDR1 MNHEY, CDR2 SMNVEV (reference sequence). Trimming took 3 bases from V and 5 from J, leaving 8 bases between them. This CDR3 is CASSFGPHNEQFF. CDR3 in DNA: TGTGCCAGCAGTTTTGGGCCTCACAATGAGCAGTTCTTC.

This rearrangement joins TRBV18 to TRBJ1-2; TRBD1 aligns across 7 bases. From germline, CDR1 is KGHSH and CDR2 LQKENI. CDR3 length: 13 residues. Unmatched junction bases numbered 6, after V lost 3 bases and J lost 8 bases. The CDR3 region has the DNA TGTGCCAGCTCACCTTCGACAGGGCGAGGCTACACCTTC. Its protein is CASSPSTGRGYTF.

The J gene is TRBJ2-1, the V gene TRBV5-1; 10 bases match TRBD2. V lost 2 bases to trimming and J lost 4 bases; unmatched junction nucleotides: 3. CDR1 is SGHRS and CDR2 is YFSETQ in the germline V gene. CDR3 length: 15 amino acids. The CDR3, as DNA: TGCGCCAGCAGCTTTAGTAGCGGGGGGTACAATGAGCAGTTCTTC. It codes for CASSFSSGGYNEQFF.

This clone was observed a handful of times. J is TRBJ2-5 and V is TRBV13; no clear D. The CDR3 length is 14 residues. Germline CDR1 is PRHDT and CDR2 is FYEKMQ (reference sequence). The V and J ends lost 0 bases and 0 bases respectively, with 5 bases between them. The CDR3: CASSLGQNQETQYF. The CDR3 DNA follows: TGTGCCAGCAGCTTAGGACAGAACCAAGAGACCCAGTACTTC.

This clone was recorded a few times. The chain couples TRBV27 to TRBJ2-5; D is possibly TRBD1 (6 bases). The last part of the DNA fits TRBJ2-7 better; the J call may be wrong. There are 14 residues in the CDR3. Germline CDR1 is MNHEY and CDR2 is SMNVEV (reference sequence). The DNA for the CDR3 is TGTGCCAGCAGTATTACAGGGAGCTCCTACGAGCAGTACTTC. Translating gives CASSITGSSYEQYF.

The chain combines TRBV25-1 with TRBJ2-1, with D uncertain. V shed 3 bases and J shed 0 bases, with 9 bases lying between them. Germline CDR1 is MGHDK and CDR2 is SYGVNS. CDR3 length: 15 amino acids. The CDR3 coding sequence is TGTGCCAGCAGTGATTCACATTTCTCCTACAATGAGCAGTTCTTC. The encoded protein is CASSDSHFSYNEQFF.

This chain connects TRBV2 to TRBJ2-7; the match to TRBD2 covers 8 bases. Per the germline V gene, CDR1 is SNHLY and CDR2 is FYNNEI. The CDR3 contains 14 residues. J gave up 6 bases and V 9 bases, and 13 bases lay outside the gene matches. The chain's CDR3 is CARRSGLAPGEQYF. The DNA of the CDR3 is TGTGCCAGGAGATCCGGACTAGCACCTGGCGAGCAGTACTTC.

The chain has TRBV5-1 and TRBJ1-1, with 9 bases that match TRBD1. V trimming: 6 bases; J trimming: 4 bases; junction bases outside the gene matches: 10. The germline CDR1 and CDR2 sequences are SGHRS and YFSETQ. The CDR3 loop spans 15 amino acids. In DNA form, the CDR3 reads TGCGCCAGCACCGTCTCTGGGACAGGGATCACTGAAGCTTTCTTT. Amino acid sequence: CASTVSGTGITEAFF.

The V gene is TRBV4-1, the J gene TRBJ2-3; D may match TRBD1 or TRBD2 (5 bases each). Germline lookup yields CDR1 MGHRA and CDR2 YSYEKL. The CDR3 loop spans 18 amino acids. The ends were cut back, 0 bases at V and 3 bases at J, with 19 bases in the middle. In nucleotides, the CDR3 is TGCGCCAGCAGCCAAGATAAGGGACCCGTTTCACTTACAGATACGCAGTATTTT. Protein product: CASSQDKGPVSLTDTQYF.

The genes are TRBV4-1 and TRBJ1-2; D call uncertain. The CDR3 has 16 amino acids. Trimming stripped 1 base from V and 0 bases from J, with 12 bases between. The germline V gene has CDR1 MGHRA and CDR2 YSYEKL. In nucleotides, the CDR3 is TGCGCCAGCAGCCAAGGGCCGGGTTTCGCTAACTATGGCTACACCTTC. It yields the protein CASSQGPGFANYGYTF.

The chain couples TRBV6-1 to TRBJ2-1, with 8 bases aligning to TRBD1. From germline, CDR1 is MNHNS and CDR2 SASEGT. The CDR3 contains 16 residues. With 2 bases clipped from V and 9 bases from J, the junction kept 12 bases outside the gene matches. The CDR3 DNA is TGTGCCAGCAGTGAAAGCTTCCGGACAGGGCCCCGTGAGCAGTTCTTC. Its translation is CASSESFRTGPREQFF.

The table lists this clone with many counts. The genes are TRBV15 and TRBJ2-7; no firm D call. Trimming took 11 bases from V and 2 from J, leaving 13 bases between them. Germline-derived CDR1 and CDR2 are LNHNV and YYDKDF (reference sequence). This CDR3 spans 12 amino acids. This CDR3 reads CALTVWAYEQYF. The CDR3 nucleotides read TGTGCCCTAACGGTTTGGGCCTACGAGCAGTACTTC.